These 28 T cell receptor beta chains were sequenced from one sample in a study of somatic mutations in cytotoxic T cells in rheumatoid arthritis. TCRdb's copy holds only in-frame clones and misses some; the assay was immunoSEQ multiplex PCR. The sample contains tens of thousands of clones, around four fifths of which appear only once. The sample comprised CD8+ T cells sorted from blood. Source of these receptors: an adult with rheumatoid arthritis.

The chain joins TRBV27 to TRBJ1-2; D remains ambiguous. In germline, CDR1 is MNHEY, CDR2 SMNVEV (reference sequence). V was pared by 3 bases and J by 5 bases, with 10 bases between. CDR3 size: 13 residues. The CDR3, as DNA: TGTGCCAGCAGTTTCTACAGATATTATGGCTACACCTTC. Translating it yields CASSFYRYYGYTF.

This clone has only one observation. This sequence joins TRBV15 and TRBJ1-5; 7 positions match TRBD1. After removal of 1 base from V and 4 bases from J, the junction contained 13 bases not matched to a gene. Germline V gene sequence: CDR1 LNHNV, CDR2 YYDKDF (reference sequence). The CDR3 has 18 amino acids. The CDR3 DNA follows: TGTGCCACCAGCAGAGGGGGAGGAATGGACAGGATTAATCAGCCCCAGCATTTT. Its translation is CATSRGGGMDRINQPQHF. Filled out from reference TRBV15 and TRBJ1-5, the complete variable domain reads DAMVIQNPRYQVTQFGKPVTLSCSQTLNHNVMYWYQQKSSQAPKLLFHYYDKDFNNEADTPDNFQSRRPNTSFCFLDIRSPGLGDTAMYLCATSRGGGMDRINQPQHFGDGTRLSIL.

This chain connects TRBV6-6 to TRBJ1-1, with D uncertain. Per the germline V gene, CDR1 is MNHNY and CDR2 is SVGAGI (reference sequence). The V gene lost 4 bases and the J gene lost 5 bases, with 11 bases spanning the gap. The CDR3 is made up of 13 amino acids. The CDR3 protein is CASSSSLGTEAFF. The CDR3 coding sequence is TGTGCCAGCAGTTCAAGCCTGGGTACTGAAGCTTTCTTT.

This chain connects TRBV2 to TRBJ1-1; TRBD1 might be the D (5 bases). The CDR3 extends over 14 amino acids. V was pared by 7 bases and J by 10 bases, with 22 bases between. Germline CDR1 reads SNHLY; CDR2 reads FYNNEI. The CDR3 sequence: CASMRPPGGKGAFF. In nucleotides, the CDR3 is TGTGCCAGCATGCGGCCCCCGGGGGGTAAGGGAGCTTTCTTT.

A few counts support this clone. The genes are TRBV11-3 and TRBJ2-2, with TRBD1 as a possible D gene (6 bases). CDR3 size: 16 residues. The germline V gene has CDR1 SGHNT and CDR2 YENEEA. V lost 5 bases and J 4 bases, leaving 17 bases between the germline ends. The CDR3 region has the DNA TGTGCCAGCAGCCCAGGGGCAAAACAAGGCACCGGGGAGCTGTTTTTT. It codes for CASSPGAKQGTGELFF. Variable domain in full (rest from reference TRBV11-3 and TRBJ2-2): EAGVVQSPRYKIIEKKQPVAFWCNPISGHNTLYWYLQNLGQGPELLIRYENEEAVDDSQLPKDRFSAERLKGVDSTLKIQPAELGDSAVYLCASSPGAKQGTGELFFGEGSRLTVL.

The V call is TRBV27, the J call TRBJ2-1; a possible D gene is TRBD1 (6 bases). V lost 6 bases to trimming and J lost 7 bases, with 7 bases between them. The CDR3 length is 11 residues. CDR1 and CDR2 from the germline V gene are MNHEY and SMNVEV (reference sequence). The DNA for the CDR3 is TGTGCCAGCAGAGGGGGAAATGAGCAGTTCTTC. This codes for CASRGGNEQFF.

The rearrangement links TRBV7-2 to TRBJ2-3; TRBD2 matches 7 bases. Trimming removed 5 bases from V and 4 bases from J; junction bases left unmatched: 9. CDR1 is SGHTA and CDR2 is FQGNSA in the germline V gene. The CDR3 is 15 residues long. The CDR3 is CASSLRLGRADTQYF. As DNA, the CDR3 is TGTGCCAGCAGCCTAAGGCTGGGGAGGGCAGATACGCAGTATTTT.

The genes are TRBV27 and TRBJ1-2, with D possibly matching TRBD1 (5 bases). The length of the CDR3 is 14 residues. The germline V and J ends were trimmed by 6 bases and 1 base, with 12 bases remaining between them. Germline CDR1 reads MNHEY; CDR2 reads SMNVEV (reference sequence). CDR3 bases: TGTGCCAGCAGCCCCAGGGAGTTTAACTATGGCTACACCTTC. Translating it yields CASSPREFNYGYTF.

The V and J genes are TRBV18 and TRBJ2-7, with 8 bases matching TRBD2. CDR3 length: 14 amino acids. V shed 3 bases, J shed 5 bases, and the junction held 6 bases outside the gene matches. Germline CDR1 is KGHSH and CDR2 is LQKENI. The DNA for the CDR3 is TGTGCCAGCTCACCTAAGCGGGAGTTAGACGAGCAGTACTTC. Translating gives CASSPKRELDEQYF.

V is TRBV6-6 and J is TRBJ1-6; D might be TRBD1 (5 bases). Per the germline V gene, CDR1 is MNHNY and CDR2 is SVGAGI (reference sequence). This CDR3 has 14 amino acids. Trimming pared 6 bases from V and 5 bases from J, leaving 11 bases between. CDR3: CASSPVQDNSPLHF. The DNA of the CDR3 is TGTGCCAGCAGCCCCGTACAGGATAATTCACCCCTCCACTTT.

This clone was seen once. This sequence joins TRBV4-3 and TRBJ2-2; D gene uncertain. Looked up from germline, CDR1 is LGHNA and CDR2 is YSLEER. The ends were cut back, 1 base at V and 8 bases at J, with 2 bases in the middle. CDR3 length: 11 residues. This CDR3 is CASSQGGELFF. The CDR3 DNA follows: TGCGCCAGCAGCCAAGGGGGGGAGCTGTTTTTT.

V is TRBV27 and J is TRBJ2-7, with TRBD2 matching over 7 bases. With V trimmed by 6 bases and J by 2 bases, 16 bases remained unmatched. The germline V gene encodes CDR1 MNHEY and CDR2 SMNVEV (reference sequence). This CDR3 region has 17 residues. The CDR3 nucleotides read TGTGCCAGCAGGTCCCTCGGTAAAGGCGGGAGACCCTACGAGCAGTACTTC. The encoded protein is CASRSLGKGGRPYEQYF.

The J gene is TRBJ2-1, the V gene TRBV30; D gene unclear. Trimming pared 0 bases from V and 9 bases from J, leaving 3 bases between. Germline-derived CDR1 and CDR2 are GTSNPN and SVGIG (reference sequence). The CDR3 runs to 10 residues. CDR3 DNA: TGTGCCTGGAGTGTAGTTGAGCAGTTCTTC. It codes for CAWSVVEQFF.

This clone was picked up a small number of times. The V gene is TRBV20-1, the J gene TRBJ1-2; weak D call: TRBD1 (5 bases). V was trimmed by 6 bases and J by 8 bases, leaving 7 bases between them. Germline V gene lookup returns CDR1 DFQATT and CDR2 SNEGSKA (reference sequence). The CDR3 length is 9 residues. The CDR3 loop is CSAPGGYTF. The CDR3 nucleotides read TGCAGTGCCCCAGGGGGCTACACCTTC.

This clone was seen once. Different DNA sequences within this sample yield the same CDR3. This sequence joins TRBV13 and TRBJ1-1; TRBD1 is a possible D gene (6 bases). Germline V gene sequence: CDR1 PRHDT, CDR2 FYEKMQ (reference sequence). V was cut by 0 bases and J by 4 bases, with 6 bases left in between. The CDR3 has 13 residues. CDR3 amino acids: CASSLGTGTEAFF. The CDR3 nucleotides read TGTGCCAGCAGCTTAGGGACAGGCACTGAAGCTTTCTTT.

The gene calls are TRBV15 and TRBJ2-1; 9 nucleotides match TRBD2. V gave up 1 base and J gave up 10 bases; unmatched junction bases: 11. The CDR3 is made up of 16 amino acids. CDR1 and CDR2 (germline): LNHNV, YYDKDF (reference sequence). As DNA, the CDR3 is TGTGCCACCAGCAGAGGTGCGGGAGGGCCGCGGGGGGAGCAGTTCTTC. As protein: CATSRGAGGPRGEQFF.

This chain links TRBV15 with TRBJ1-5; TRBD1 is a possible D gene (5 bases). V was trimmed by 5 bases and J by 15 bases, leaving 14 bases between them. This CDR3 is built from 11 residues. Germline V gives CDR1 LNHNV, CDR2 YYDKDF (reference sequence). In DNA form, the CDR3 reads TGTGCCACCAGCCGGGGACGTAGTTTGCATTTT. Its protein product is CATSRGRSLHF.

Only a few counts were recorded for this clone. Other DNA sequences in the same sample also yield this CDR3. The chain has TRBV9 and TRBJ2-7; 10 bases are shared with TRBD1. CDR3 length: 15 amino acids. Unmatched junction bases numbered 7, after V lost 0 bases and J lost 7 bases. CDR1 and CDR2 from the germline V gene are SGDLS and YYNGEE. Here the CDR3 reads CASSVGDRGRGEQYF. In nucleotides, the CDR3 is TGTGCCAGCAGCGTAGGAGACAGGGGGCGCGGGGAGCAGTACTTC.

V gene TRBV28 combines with J gene TRBJ2-3; D remains ambiguous. Trimming pared 6 bases from V and 0 bases from J, leaving 16 bases between. The CDR3 covers 16 residues. Germline CDR1 reads MDHEN; CDR2 reads SYDVKM. Here the CDR3 reads CASSTPQRASTDTQYF. The CDR3 region has the DNA TGTGCCAGCAGCACCCCTCAGAGAGCTAGCACAGATACGCAGTATTTT.

The chain is built from TRBV2 and TRBJ2-5; TRBD2 aligns across 9 bases. The CDR3 has 13 amino acids. J gave up 4 bases and V 10 bases, and 7 bases lay outside the gene matches. The germline V gene encodes CDR1 SNHLY and CDR2 FYNNEI. CDR3 sequence: CATLAGVGETQYF. The CDR3 DNA reads TGTGCCACCTTAGCGGGAGTTGGAGAGACCCAGTACTTC.

V is TRBV28 and J is TRBJ2-1; TRBD2 aligns across 8 bases. The CDR3 is made up of 15 amino acids. J was trimmed by 3 bases and V by 5 bases; bases with no gene match: 6. Germline V CDR1 and CDR2: MDHEN, SYDVKM. The CDR3 sequence is CASSRGGTDYNEQFF. Written as DNA, the CDR3 is TGTGCCAGCAGTCGGGGGGGGACGGACTACAATGAGCAGTTCTTC.

V is TRBV9 and J is TRBJ2-1; D ambiguous. This CDR3 region has 16 residues. The V gene lost 3 bases and the J gene lost 2 bases, with 15 bases spanning the gap. In germline, CDR1 is SGDLS, CDR2 YYNGEE. The CDR3 DNA follows: TGTGCCAGCAGCGCTGGAAGGAGCCCGGCCTACAATGAGCAGTTCTTC. Translation: CASSAGRSPAYNEQFF.

As to this clone: One end of the junction does not line up with germline, which may come from a read error. The chain uses TRBV7-6 and TRBJ1-2; TRBD1 is a possible D gene (6 bases). Germline V gives CDR1 SGHVS, CDR2 FNYEAQ. CDR3 length equals 11 residues. CDR3 loop: CSGGAGRGYTF. As DNA, the CDR3 is TGCTCTGGGGGCGCCGGGCGAGGCTACACCTTC. The full variable domain, with the rest looked up from reference TRBV7-6 and TRBJ1-2, is GAGVSQSPRYKVTKRGQDVALRCDPISGHVSLYWYRQALGQGPEFLTYFNYEAQQDKSGLPNDRFSAERPEGSISTLTIQRTEQRDSAMYRCSGGAGRGYTFGSGTRLTVV.

Comments on this clone: An end of the junction does not agree with germline; a read error may underlie this. CDR3 coding DNA: TGTGCCAGCAGCCAAGATGGGTGGGTGGTATTT. Protein: CASSQDGWVVF. The V call is TRBV4-2, the J call TRBJ2-3; D unresolved. The CDR3 extends over 11 amino acids. The germline V gene has CDR1 LGHNA and CDR2 YNFKEQ.

V and J are TRBV21-1 and TRBJ2-3; the listed D gene, TRBD2, was not tested against the DNA. TRBV21-1 is an annotated pseudogene. The length of the CDR3 is 18 residues. CDR3 sequence (DNA): TGTGCCAGCAGCAAAGGGTGGTCCGGGATTTCTAGCACAGATACGCAGTATTTT. It yields the protein CASSKGWSGISSTDTQYF.

The chain carries TRBV9 and TRBJ2-1, with 10 positions matching TRBD2. After removal of 0 bases from V and 8 bases from J, the junction contained 8 bases not matched to a gene. This CDR3 has 16 amino acids. CDR1 and CDR2 from the germline V gene are SGDLS and YYNGEE. As DNA, the CDR3 is TGTGCCAGCAGCGTAGAGTCTAGCGGGAGTAGCTATGAGCAGTTCTTC. Residues: CASSVESSGSSYEQFF.

This chain joins TRBV9 and TRBJ1-1; D is perhaps TRBD1 (5 bases). The V and J ends lost 4 bases and 7 bases respectively, with 17 bases between them. The CDR3 runs to 14 residues. Germline V CDR1 and CDR2: SGDLS, YYNGEE. The CDR3 loop reads CASSPGTLRGEAFF. The CDR3 nucleotides are TGTGCCAGCAGCCCCGGGACCCTCCGGGGTGAAGCTTTCTTT. The whole variable domain, remainder taken from reference TRBV9 and TRBJ1-1, is DSGVTQTPKHLITATGQRVTLRCSPRSGDLSVYWYQQSLDQGLQFLIQYYNGEERAKGNILERFSAQQFPDLHSELNLSSLELGDSALYFCASSPGTLRGEAFFGQGTRLTVV.

V and J are TRBV28 and TRBJ1-5, with D perhaps matching TRBD1 (5 bases). The germline V gene encodes CDR1 MDHEN and CDR2 SYDVKM. V was cut by 4 bases and J by 5 bases, with 18 bases left in between. This CDR3 spans 16 amino acids. Here the CDR3 DNA reads TGTGCCAGCAGTTCGCTCCCTTTTTCGGGGGATCAGCCCCAGCATTTT. It encodes CASSSLPFSGDQPQHF.